Below, 27 T cell receptor beta chains from the same sample are listed, as sequenced in a study of T cells after posttransplantation cyclophosphamide. The table came from immunoSEQ multiplex PCR; TCRdb's copy has only in-frame clones and leaves some out. The sample is made up of approximately 27,000 clones, none counted only once. The sample consisted of PBMCs. These receptors were obtained from a man in his fifties or sixties in good health, CMV-negative, and a related stem cell transplant donor.

This clone was recorded at least ten times. The V call is TRBV5-6, the J call TRBJ2-3, with 8 nucleotides matching TRBD2. Trimming at V came to 4 bases and at J to 2 bases, leaving 18 bases not matched to a gene. The CDR3 has 19 amino acids. The germline gives CDR1 SGHDT, CDR2 YYEEEE. As DNA, the CDR3 is TGTGCCAGCAGCACCCGGGCGGGGACTAGGTCTCTTTTCACAGATACGCAGTATTTT. It translates to CASSTRAGTRSLFTDTQYF. The whole variable domain, filled in from reference TRBV5-6 and TRBJ2-3, reads DAGVTQSPTHLIKTRGQQVTLRCSPKSGHDTVSWYQQALGQGPQFIFQYYEEEERQRGNFPDRFSGHQFPNYSSELNVNALLLGDSALYLCASSTRAGTRSLFTDTQYFGPGTRLTVL.

This clone appeared many times. This chain connects TRBV6-1 to TRBJ1-3; TRBD1 is a possible D gene (5 bases). This CDR3 has 14 residues. The V end was cut by 6 bases, the J end by 5 bases, with 14 bases between. CDR1 is MNHNS, CDR2 SASEGT, per germline. CDR3 coding DNA: TGTGCCAGCAGCAGGCAGGGAAGTAGAAACACCATATATTTT. Translating it yields CASSRQGSRNTIYF.

This clone was recorded at least ten times. V and J are TRBV6-5 and TRBJ1-2, with D perhaps TRBD1 (5 bases). The CDR3 is made up of 15 amino acids. The germline CDR1 and CDR2 sequences are MNHEY and SVGAGI. Trimming removed 0 bases from V and 7 bases from J, with 15 bases in between. The CDR3 loop reads CASSYSTGGGAGYTF. As DNA, the CDR3 is TGTGCCAGCAGTTACTCGACGGGGGGGGGAGCTGGCTACACCTTC.

This clone was counted ten times or more. The CDR3 bases are TGTGCCAGCAGCTTAGAAGGGGGCAGAGGTGCTTTCTTT. Its translation: CASSLEGGRGAFF. The J gene is TRBJ1-1, the V gene TRBV7-9, with 7 bases that match TRBD1. J gave up 11 bases and V 1 base, and 7 bases lay outside the gene matches. The CDR3 covers 13 residues. CDR1 and CDR2 from the germline V gene are SEHNR and FQNEAQ (reference sequence).

This clone was recorded at least ten times. The gene calls are TRBV30 and TRBJ2-3; 8 bases fit TRBD2. With V trimmed by 1 base and J by 5 bases, 2 bases remained unmatched. The CDR3 totals 13 residues. Germline assignment: CDR1 GTSNPN and CDR2 SVGIG (reference sequence). The CDR3 DNA reads TGTGCCTGGAGTGGGCTAGCGGGAGATACGCAGTATTTT. This gives the protein CAWSGLAGDTQYF.

This clone showed up many times. This rearrangement joins TRBV6-5 to TRBJ2-2, with D tentatively TRBD1 (5 bases). Germline loops: CDR1 MNHEY, CDR2 SVGAGI. The length of the CDR3 is 12 residues. The germline V and J ends were trimmed by 6 bases and 8 bases, with 10 bases remaining between them. CDR3 protein: CASRLAGGELFF. The CDR3 DNA sequence: TGTGCCAGCAGATTAGCAGGGGGGGAGCTGTTTTTT.

This clone occurred many times. J is TRBJ2-7 and V is TRBV30, with TRBD1 identical over 9 bases. The CDR3 extends over 14 amino acids. After removal of 2 bases from V and 3 bases from J, the junction contained 5 bases not matched to a gene. CDR1 GTSNPN and CDR2 SVGIG come from the germline V gene (reference sequence). In DNA, the CDR3 is TGTGCCTGGAGTAGAGGGACAGGGCGCTACGAGCAGTACTTC. The encoded protein is CAWSRGTGRYEQYF.

In its sample, this clone was seen many times. The chain recombines TRBV7-9 with TRBJ2-3; 11 bases align to TRBD2. The ends lost 5 bases at V and 4 bases at J; junction bases unmatched: 5. The CDR3 contains 15 residues. The germline V gene has CDR1 SEHNR and CDR2 FQNEAQ (reference sequence). CDR3 protein: CASSAGLAASDTQYF. As DNA, the CDR3 is TGTGCCAGCAGCGCGGGACTAGCGGCCTCAGATACGCAGTATTTT.

This clone came up many times. The chain recombines TRBV29-1 with TRBJ1-5, with TRBD1 identical over 10 bases. The CDR3 is 13 residues long. The V gene's germline CDR1 is SQVTM and CDR2 ANQGSEA. After removal of 4 bases from V and 4 bases from J, the junction contained 1 base not matched to a gene. The CDR3 DNA follows: TGCAGCGTTGGACAGGGGGCTAATCAGCCCCAGCATTTT. Its translation: CSVGQGANQPQHF.

The sample holds many counts of this clone. This chain joins TRBV6-7 and TRBJ2-7; 12 positions agree with TRBD1. TRBV6-7 belongs to the ORF category, with a function that is uncertain. The CDR3 length is 15 residues. With V trimmed by 5 bases and J by 3 bases, 5 bases remained unmatched. The CDR3 is CASSTGTGGDYEQYF. CDR3 DNA sequence: TGTGCCAGCAGTACCGGGACAGGGGGCGACTACGAGCAGTACTTC.

This clone has a count of ten or more. V and J are TRBV5-6 and TRBJ2-2, with 8 bases matching TRBD1. Germline V gene data show CDR1 as SGHDT and CDR2 as YYEEEE. V was clipped by 4 bases and J by 6 bases; unmatched bases: 8. CDR3 length: 15 amino acids. For the CDR3, the DNA is TGTGCCAGCAGCGGGTGGACAGGGCTTGCCGGGGAGCTGTTTTTT. Residues: CASSGWTGLAGELFF.

At least ten counts were recorded for this clone. J is TRBJ2-2 and V is TRBV7-6; 7 bases map to TRBD1. The germline V gene encodes CDR1 SGHVS and CDR2 FNYEAQ. The CDR3 consists of 14 residues. J lost 4 bases, V lost 4 bases, and 3 bases had no gene match. The CDR3 spells CASSSGGPTGELFF. For the CDR3, the DNA is TGTGCCAGCAGCTCAGGGGGTCCCACCGGGGAGCTGTTTTTT.

This clone was seen many times. The chain carries TRBV5-1 and TRBJ2-1, with a possible D match to TRBD2 (5 bases). Germline lookup yields CDR1 SGHRS and CDR2 YFSETQ. The CDR3 loop spans 16 amino acids. Trimming shortened V by 0 bases and J by 0 bases, and 10 bases separated the two germline ends. The DNA for the CDR3 is TGCGCCAGCAGCTTGGCGGGGAGTCTCTCCTACAATGAGCAGTTCTTC. It yields the protein CASSLAGSLSYNEQFF.

At least ten counts were recorded for this clone. The V call is TRBV5-1, the J call TRBJ2-3, with D possibly being TRBD1 (6 bases). V lost 4 bases and J 0 bases, leaving 12 bases between the germline ends. The CDR3 totals 15 residues. CDR1 is SGHRS and CDR2 is YFSETQ in the germline V gene. CDR3 in amino acids: CASSSQGPSTDTQYF. The CDR3 DNA is TGCGCCAGCAGCAGTCAGGGGCCTAGCACAGATACGCAGTATTTT.

This clone was detected ten times or more. V usage is TRBV7-2 and J usage is TRBJ2-7; 8 nucleotides align to TRBD1. The CDR3 runs to 15 residues. CDR1 is SGHTA, CDR2 FQGNSA, per germline. After removal of 2 bases from V and 3 bases from J, the junction contained 6 bases not matched to a gene. DNA of the CDR3: TGTGCCAGCAGCTTATCGGGGACAGGAGTCTACGAGCAGTACTTC. This translates into CASSLSGTGVYEQYF.

This clone was seen ten or more times. The genes are TRBV18 and TRBJ1-1, with 8 positions matching TRBD1. CDR1 is KGHSH and CDR2 is LQKENI in the germline V gene. This CDR3 contains 15 residues. The junction had 5 bases not matched to a gene; V was cut back by 3 bases and J by 2 bases. The CDR3 sequence: CASSPWTGPNTEAFF. CDR3 DNA sequence: TGTGCCAGCTCACCCTGGACAGGGCCTAACACTGAAGCTTTCTTT.

This clone was counted ten times or more. The chain carries TRBV27 and TRBJ2-1, with 7 bases lining up with TRBD2. V shed 3 bases and J 0 bases; nucleotides not matched to a gene: 5. The CDR3 totals 16 residues. In germline, CDR1 is MNHEY, CDR2 SMNVEV (reference sequence). In DNA form, the CDR3 reads TGTGCCAGCAGTTTGAGGGGCGGGAGCTCCTACAATGAGCAGTTCTTC. Translation: CASSLRGGSSYNEQFF.

This clone showed up many times. The junction shows a germline mismatch at one end, possibly a read error. The chain uses TRBV2 and TRBJ1-1; D unclear. This CDR3 has 13 amino acids. The V gene's germline CDR1 is SNHLY and CDR2 FYNNEI. The CDR3 loop is CASREEHNTEAFF. The CDR3 DNA follows: TGTGCCAGCAGGGAAGAACATAACACTGAAGCTTTCTTT.

CDR3 residues: CASSPDAGTYEQYF. The CDR3, as DNA: TGTGCCAGCTCCCCGGACGCGGGCACATACGAGCAGTACTTC. V and J are TRBV18 and TRBJ2-5; a weak D match, TRBD2 (5 bases). The J call may be in error: the DNA end matches TRBJ2-7 better. Germline CDR1 KGHSH, CDR2 LQKENI. The CDR3 runs 14 residues.

This clone was picked up many times. The chain combines TRBV7-9 with TRBJ1-1; D might be TRBD1 (5 bases). Per germline, CDR1 SEHNR and CDR2 FQNEAQ (reference sequence). V lost 0 bases, J lost 7 bases, and 12 bases lay in between. The CDR3 has 14 amino acids. The CDR3 bases are TGTGCCAGCAGCTTAGCCGTCCGACAGATTGAAGCTTTCTTT. Translation: CASSLAVRQIEAFF.

This clone was detected many times. The rearrangement uses TRBV9 and TRBJ2-1; possible D gene TRBD1, 6 bases. Trimming stripped 3 bases from V and 4 bases from J, with 8 bases between. CDR1 is SGDLS, CDR2 YYNGEE, per germline. The CDR3 is made up of 13 amino acids. The CDR3: CASSGRGYNEQFF. The CDR3 nucleotides are TGTGCCAGCAGCGGCAGGGGTTACAATGAGCAGTTCTTC.

This clone was seen repeatedly, ten times or more. The chain couples TRBV4-1 to TRBJ1-5; TRBD1 matches 9 bases. The V gene's germline CDR1 is MGHRA and CDR2 YSYEKL. The CDR3 has 15 residues. V was pared by 4 bases and J by 4 bases, with 5 bases of the junction left unmatched. The CDR3 loop is CASSRDREWNQPQHF. DNA of the CDR3: TGCGCCAGCAGCCGGGACAGGGAGTGGAATCAGCCCCAGCATTTT.

This clone has ten or more counts. V is TRBV7-3 and J is TRBJ2-1, with a tentative D call TRBD2 (5 bases). The length of the CDR3 is 14 residues. Germline CDR1 SGHTA, CDR2 FQGTGA. V was trimmed by 5 bases and J by 1 base, leaving 9 bases between them. The DNA of the CDR3 is TGTGCCAGCAGCCCACGGGAATCCTACAATGAGCAGTTCTTC. This codes for CASSPRESYNEQFF.

The chain carries TRBV27 and TRBJ2-5, with 8 bases matching TRBD1. Germline V gene sequence: CDR1 MNHEY, CDR2 SMNVEV (reference sequence). The CDR3 has 17 amino acids. V was clipped by 5 bases and J by 9 bases; unmatched bases: 20. This CDR3 reads CASSDIGTGGGYEAQYF. CDR3 in DNA: TGTGCCAGCAGTGATATCGGGACAGGTGGGGGTTATGAGGCCCAGTACTTC.

This clone has ten or more counts. This chain links TRBV29-1 with TRBJ2-3; 8 positions agree with TRBD1. Germline V gene sequence: CDR1 SQVTM, CDR2 ANQGSEA. This CDR3 is built from 14 residues. V shed 7 bases and J 1 base; nucleotides not matched to a gene: 7. The CDR3 coding sequence is TGCAGCGCACAGGGGGGAGTTGGCACAGATACGCAGTATTTT. Its protein product is CSAQGGVGTDTQYF.

This clone was seen many times. The chain employs TRBV2 and TRBJ2-5; TRBD2 matches at 7 bases. V shed 1 base, J shed 4 bases, and the junction held 3 bases outside the gene matches. The CDR3 runs 14 residues. The germline V gene encodes CDR1 SNHLY and CDR2 FYNNEI. The CDR3 loop reads CASSEGWGGETQYF. Here the CDR3 DNA reads TGTGCCAGCAGTGAAGGATGGGGGGGAGAGACCCAGTACTTC.

This clone was seen at least ten times. This chain uses TRBV4-1 with TRBJ2-4, with 11 bases fitting TRBD2. V was pared by 1 base and J by 0 bases, with 8 bases of the junction left unmatched. CDR3 length equals 19 residues. CDR1 MGHRA and CDR2 YSYEKL come from the germline V gene. The CDR3 is CASSQAAIGTSGAKNIQYF. CDR3 DNA: TGCGCCAGCAGCCAAGCAGCCATCGGGACTAGCGGAGCCAAAAACATTCAGTACTTC.